This T cell receptor (beta chain) was identified during a study of T cell repertoires in cytomegalovirus infection. Details on this clonotype: The antigen is not known.

TCRdb passed the reads through MiXCR, listing each CDR3 protein once. The repertoire includes 160,000 or so distinct CDR3 sequences, less than 25% of them detected once, and more than 25% sits in the top ten. Germline-derived CDR1 and CDR2 are MNHEY and SVGEGT. The V end was cut by 7 bases, the J end by 0 bases, with 21 bases between. This CDR3 has 17 residues. The receptor was isolated from a human donor in good health (CMV status not recorded). Some clones in this sample may be carry-over from other donors' samples. This chain connects TRBV6-2 or TRBV6-3 to TRBJ1-2; D possibly corresponds to TRBD1 (5 bases). Sequencing was performed on CD8+ T cells from cultured PBMCs, taken from culture after CMV antigen stimulation. The CDR3 loop reads CASTSRAYRTSNYGYTF. The CDR3 nucleotides are TGTGCCAGCACCTCCCGGGCGTACAGGACTTCTAACTATGGCTACACCTTC.